This T cell receptor beta chain was documented in a study of graft-versus-host responses after intestinal transplantation. On the study more broadly: After anti-thymocyte globulin induction, recipients took tacrolimus and steroids for two to three years.

Study-wide points: Those patients showing graft-donor T cell macrochimerism displayed high graft-versus-host to host-versus-graft clonal ratios in allografts.

The CDR3 runs 15 residues. Trimming took off 0 bases at V and 5 bases at J, with 13 bases between the two ends. Germline CDR1 is SEHNR and CDR2 is FQNEAQ (reference sequence). Remarks on this clone: Its specificity is not known.

The method was immunoSEQ multiplex PCR; TCRdb's version includes in-frame clones alone and lacks a portion of them. The repertoire holds around 69,000 clones, with 90% as singletons. The sequences come from unstimulated CD8+ T cells sorted from spleen or lymph node cells, collected before transplant. The receptor was isolated from a human donor who was the organ donor for an intestinal transplant. The rearrangement joins TRBV7-9 to TRBJ1-2; D not certain. The DNA for the CDR3 is TGTGCCAGCAGCTTAGCCTCCCGAGGGTCTTATGGCTACACCTTC. Encoded protein: CASSLASRGSYGYTF.